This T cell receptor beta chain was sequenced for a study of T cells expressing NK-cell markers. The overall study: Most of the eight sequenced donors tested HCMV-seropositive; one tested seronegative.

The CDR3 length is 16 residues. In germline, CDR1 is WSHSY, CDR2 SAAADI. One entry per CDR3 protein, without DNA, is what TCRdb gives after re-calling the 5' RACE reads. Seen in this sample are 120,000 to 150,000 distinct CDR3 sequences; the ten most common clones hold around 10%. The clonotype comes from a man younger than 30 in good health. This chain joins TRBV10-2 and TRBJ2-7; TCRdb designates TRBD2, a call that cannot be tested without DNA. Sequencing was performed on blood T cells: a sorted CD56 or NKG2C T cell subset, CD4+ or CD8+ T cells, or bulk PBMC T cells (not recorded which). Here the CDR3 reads CASSDPGLAGEYEQYF.